This T cell receptor (beta chain) was identified during a study of monozygotic twins with inflammatory bowel disease (dated by TCRdb to about 2019). For the study in its entirety: A total of 28 monozygotic twin pairs were included in the full study, comprising nine German pairs (four IBD-concordant, five IBD-discordant) and 19 IBD-discordant Danish pairs. Each individual had, on average, about 151 000 unique TCRalpha sequences and 181 000 unique TCRbeta sequences available for analysis. Disease-associated traits were sought mainly through comparisons between IBD patients and their genetically identical healthy co-twins within discordant pairs. On the study overall, not on this receptor specifically: The analysis was unable to tell different T cell subtypes apart. No difference in repertoire similarity was observed between concordant and discordant twins, possibly owing to limited statistical power. TCRbeta repertoire diversity, by inverse Simpson index, was decreased in IBD patients compared with their healthy co-twins. Differing immunosuppressive treatments among patients may have added background noise and inter-individual variability to the repertoires. Compared with healthy twins, IBD patients shared fewer clonotypes with other individuals, and the difference was most pronounced in patients with signs of disease activity. No single strong signal or clonotype linked to IBD turned up in the results, so the idea that one exists was not supported.

In the case of this clonotype: No antigen is known for it.

The library was generated by 5' RACE. The input for every TCR library was approximately 3,500 ng of total RNA. For each sample, cDNA synthesis was carried out in eight separate reactions using SMARTScribe reverse transcriptase. During cDNA synthesis, template switching was used to introduce unique molecular identifiers that contained a 6-nucleotide sample barcode. TCRalpha and TCRbeta cDNA was amplified in two nested PCRs of approximately 17 and 9 cycles, and bead purification was carried out after each PCR. Before amplification, the cDNA was treated with uracil DNA-glycosylase and purified using the QIAquick PCR purification kit. The second PCR was the step at which Illumina TruSeq-compatible adapters and sample-specific barcodes were added. Library quality and concentration were checked on TapeStation and Qubit, and libraries were pooled at around 4.9 ng each. Sequencing of pooled libraries was carried out on an Illumina HiSeq2500 single-index Rapid Run using 2 x 100 bp reads and custom sequencing primers. The source study handled its data this way. UMI-based consensus assembly with MiGEC version 1.2.6 was used to correct PCR and sequencing errors. V(D)J alignment, clonotype assembly and CDR3 extraction were performed with MiXCR version 2.1.1. Gene usage, clonotype sharing and MAIT/NKT TCR abundance were normalised by analysing the top 1000, 10 000 and 20 000 clonotypes per sample. After downsampling to 27 000 UMIs, diversity was calculated as the inverse Simpson index using the vegan R package. Paired Mann-Whitney U tests were applied to discordant twin pairs, with Benjamini-Hochberg correction for multiple testing. TCRdb reprocessed the reads and assigns one entry to each CDR3 protein sequence, leaving out DNA. None of the V and J calls come from the authors' own analysis; TCRdb made them. The sample table gives approximately 400,000 distinct CDR3 sequences. The biggest ten clones account for 2% to 3% of the sample.

CDR3 length: 14 amino acids, cysteine to phenylalanine. This entry has no DNA. The CDR1 and CDR2 encoded by the germline V gene (reference sequence) are DFQATT and SNEGSKA. A 2.5 ml peripheral blood sample was drawn into PAXgene tubes per donor and stored at -80°C. Without any T cell sorting, total RNA was extracted from whole blood using the PAXgene blood miRNA kit on an automated QIAcube. Peripheral blood from monozygotic twin pairs, either concordant or discordant for inflammatory bowel disease, underwent deep TCRalpha and TCRbeta repertoire profiling that used unique molecular barcoding. Smoking habits were recorded for all twin pairs, with individuals classified as current, former or never smokers.

The TCR sequence derives from a human donor with ulcerative colitis or Crohn's disease, or a healthy co-twin of an affected twin (not recorded which). Sequencing used blood. The chain uses TRBV20-1 and TRBJ2-7; absent DNA, TCRdb's TRBD2 call cannot be checked. The CDR3 protein: CSFTIPGGTYEQYF.